This T cell receptor beta chain was obtained from a study of beta chain features in type 1 diabetes. Sorting gave populations that all exceeded 95% purity. What was sequenced were expressed TCRB transcripts, since all of the isolated RNA had been reverse transcribed. Repertoires were generated with immunoSEQ multiplex PCR, while TCRdb's copy carries only in-frame clones and drops some. There are under 250,000 clones in the sample; 27% occur only once, and approximately 4% lies in the top ten. This CDR3 contains 15 residues. CDR1 is MNHNY and CDR2 is SVGAGI in the germline V gene (reference sequence). V shed 8 bases and J shed 0 bases, with 11 bases lying between them.

The TCR sequence derives from a young man in good health. The sample taken for sequencing was central memory CD4+ T cells from blood. The genes are TRBV6-6 and TRBJ2-6; TRBD2 is a possible D gene (6 bases). CDR3 loop: CASCIGGSGANVLTF. Here the CDR3 DNA reads TGTGCCAGCTGTATCGGGGGCTCTGGGGCCAACGTCCTGACTTTC.